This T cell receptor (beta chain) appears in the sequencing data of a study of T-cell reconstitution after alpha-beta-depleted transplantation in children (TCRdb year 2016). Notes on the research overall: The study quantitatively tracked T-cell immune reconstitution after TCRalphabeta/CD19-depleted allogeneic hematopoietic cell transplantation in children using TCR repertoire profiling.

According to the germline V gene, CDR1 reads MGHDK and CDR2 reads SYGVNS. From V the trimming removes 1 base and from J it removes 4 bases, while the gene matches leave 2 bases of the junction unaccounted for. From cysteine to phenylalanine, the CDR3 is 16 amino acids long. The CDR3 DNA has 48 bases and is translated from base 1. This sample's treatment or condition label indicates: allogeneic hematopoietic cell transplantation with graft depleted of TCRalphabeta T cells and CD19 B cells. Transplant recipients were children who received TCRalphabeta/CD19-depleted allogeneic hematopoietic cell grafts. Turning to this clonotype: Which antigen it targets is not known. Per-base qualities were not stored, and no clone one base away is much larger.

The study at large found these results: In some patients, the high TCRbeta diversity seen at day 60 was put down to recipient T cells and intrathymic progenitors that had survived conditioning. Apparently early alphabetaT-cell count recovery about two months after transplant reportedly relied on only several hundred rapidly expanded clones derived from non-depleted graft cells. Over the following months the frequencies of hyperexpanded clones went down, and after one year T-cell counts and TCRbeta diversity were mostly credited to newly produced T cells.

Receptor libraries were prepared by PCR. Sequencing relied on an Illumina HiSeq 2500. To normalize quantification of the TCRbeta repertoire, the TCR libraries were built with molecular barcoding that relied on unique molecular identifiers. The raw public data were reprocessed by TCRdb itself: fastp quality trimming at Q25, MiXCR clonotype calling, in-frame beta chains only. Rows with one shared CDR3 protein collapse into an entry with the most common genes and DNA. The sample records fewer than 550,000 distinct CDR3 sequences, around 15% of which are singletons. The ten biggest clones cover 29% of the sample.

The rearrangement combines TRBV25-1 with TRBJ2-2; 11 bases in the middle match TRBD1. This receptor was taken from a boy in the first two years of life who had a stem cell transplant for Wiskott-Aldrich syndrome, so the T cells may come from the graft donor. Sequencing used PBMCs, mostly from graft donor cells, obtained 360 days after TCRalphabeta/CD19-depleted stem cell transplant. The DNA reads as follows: TGTGCCAGCAGTGAATGGGACAGGGGGGGCACCGGGGAGCTGTTTTTT. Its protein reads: CASSEWDRGGTGELFF.